Listed here are 15 T cell receptor beta chains from one sample, sequenced in a study of T-cell memory formation after mild COVID-19. MiXCR, run by TCRdb on the 5' RACE reads, gives a single entry per CDR3 protein. Of about 350,000 distinct CDR3 sequences listed, approximately 13% were seen once; the top ten hold 20% to 25%. Sequencing was done on a sample of PBMCs or a T cell subset sorted from them (not recorded which). Receptor source: a man younger than 35 who had mild COVID-19 (a few samples of this study predate the infection). Cell type and time point are not known.

The chain combines TRBV6-5 with TRBJ1-6, with D possibly matching TRBD1 (5 bases). Germline V gene sequence: CDR1 MNHEY, CDR2 SVGAGI. V dropped 6 bases and J dropped 8 bases, with 17 bases sitting between them. The CDR3 runs to 15 residues. The CDR3 is CASSRWRGLDSPLHF. CDR3 in DNA: TGTGCCAGCAGCCGCTGGAGGGGCCTTGATTCACCCCTCCACTTT.

The table lists this clonotype with many counts. J is TRBJ2-5 and V is TRBV7-6; 8 nucleotides line up with TRBD2. V lost 5 bases, J lost 5 bases, and 7 bases stayed unmatched. Per germline, CDR1 SGHVS and CDR2 FNYEAQ. The CDR3 has 14 amino acids. Written as DNA, the CDR3 is TGTGCCAGCAGCCTCGGGGGGGCGCTGGAGACCCAGTACTTC. Its translation is CASSLGGALETQYF.

This clonotype was picked up many times. The chain carries TRBV5-5 and TRBJ2-5; 7 bases line up with TRBD1. The CDR3 has 13 amino acids. Losses at the gene ends were 4 bases for V and 4 bases for J; bases not matched to a gene: 4. Per the germline V gene, CDR1 is SGHKS and CDR2 is YYEKEE (reference sequence). The CDR3 DNA follows: TGTGCCAGCAGCCGACAGGGTTTAGAGACCCAGTACTTC. It yields the protein CASSRQGLETQYF. The full variable domain, in which reference TRBV5-5 and TRBJ2-5 provide the parts outside the CDR3, is DAGVTQSPTHLIKTRGQQVTLRCSPISGHKSVSWYQQVLGQGPQFIFQYYEKEERGRGNFPDRFSARQFPNYSSELNVNALLLGDSALYLCASSRQGLETQYFGPGTRLLVL.

This chain connects TRBV4-2 to TRBJ2-7; a possible D gene is TRBD1 (6 bases). The CDR3 totals 16 residues. Trimming removed 0 bases from V and 3 bases from J, with 15 bases in between. Germline-derived CDR1 and CDR2 are LGHNA and YNFKEQ. The CDR3 here is CASSQDTVRGYYEQYF. The CDR3 DNA reads TGTGCCAGCAGCCAAGATACTGTCAGGGGATACTACGAGCAGTACTTC.

This clonotype was recorded a few times. This chain links TRBV5-6 with TRBJ2-6; D is unclear. Trimming left V 0 bases short and J 5 bases short, with 0 bases between. Germline assignment: CDR1 SGHDT and CDR2 YYEEEE. CDR3 length: 12 amino acids. The CDR3 region has the DNA TGTGCCAGCAGCTTGGGGGCCAACGTCCTGACTTTC. This codes for CASSLGANVLTF.

This clonotype was seen many times. The rearrangement joins TRBV20-1 to TRBJ1-1; 8 bases agree with TRBD1. CDR1 is DFQATT and CDR2 is SNEGSKA in the germline V gene (reference sequence). The CDR3 is made up of 13 amino acids. J was trimmed by 5 bases and V by 4 bases; bases with no gene match: 6. CDR3 loop: CSATQGAETEAFF. Written as DNA, the CDR3 is TGCAGTGCTACCCAGGGGGCAGAAACTGAAGCTTTCTTT.

On this clonotype: One end of the junction is discordant with germline, which a read error may explain. The V gene is TRBV7-2, the J gene TRBJ2-2, with 13 bases aligning to TRBD2. Germline CDR1 and CDR2: SGHTA and FQGNSA. This CDR3 has 17 residues. CDR3 amino acids: CASSPRLAGGLTGELFF. CDR3 nucleotides: TGTGCCAGCAGCCCTAGACTAGCGGGGGGACTCACCGGGGAGCTTTTTTTT.

The chain employs TRBV5-1 and TRBJ2-5, with D uncertain. CDR3 length equals 13 residues. In germline, CDR1 is SGHRS, CDR2 YFSETQ. The V end lost 4 bases, the J end lost 7 bases, and 14 bases lay between the germline ends. The CDR3 nucleotides are TGCGCCAGCAGCCCAGAGAAAGGCCCGACCCAGTACTTC. It specifies CASSPEKGPTQYF.

V gene TRBV20-1 combines with J gene TRBJ1-4; D ambiguous. This CDR3 contains 13 residues. Per germline, CDR1 DFQATT and CDR2 SNEGSKA (reference sequence). V dropped 6 bases and J dropped 8 bases, with 16 bases sitting between them. The CDR3 region is CSAGPTLGEKLFF. The CDR3 DNA reads TGCAGTGCAGGCCCGACCCTAGGGGAAAAACTGTTTTTT.

This chain uses TRBV7-2 with TRBJ2-6, with unresolved D. The CDR3 is 15 residues long. Looked up from germline, CDR1 is SGHTA and CDR2 is FQGNSA. Trimming took 1 base from V and 2 from J, leaving 6 bases between them. CDR3 region: CASSLGAAGANVLTF. In DNA form, the CDR3 reads TGTGCCAGCAGCTTAGGAGCAGCTGGGGCCAACGTCCTGACTTTC.

In its sample, this clonotype was seen a few times. The rearrangement joins TRBV7-9 to TRBJ2-7, with TRBD2 as a possible D gene (6 bases). Trimming stripped 5 bases from V and 2 bases from J, with 16 bases between. This CDR3 region has 15 residues. Per germline, CDR1 SEHNR and CDR2 FQNEAQ (reference sequence). For the CDR3, the DNA is TGTGCCAGCAGCGCCCGGGACTCAGCCGCCTACGAGCAGTACTTC. This sequence encodes CASSARDSAAYEQYF.

The chain links TRBV6-2 or TRBV6-3 to TRBJ1-3; D gene uncertain. CDR3 length: 13 amino acids. CDR1 and CDR2 (germline): MNHEY, SVGEGT. V dropped 7 bases and J dropped 5 bases, with 12 bases sitting between them. The CDR3 protein is CASKGKNRNTIYF. CDR3 nucleotide sequence: TGTGCCAGCAAAGGGAAGAACCGAAACACCATATATTTT.

Many counts were recorded for this clonotype. The V and J genes are TRBV10-2 and TRBJ2-4; possibly TRBD2 for D (6 bases). CDR1 is WSHSY and CDR2 is SAAADI in the germline V gene. Trimming cost V 3 bases and J 4 bases, with 16 bases left between them. There are 16 residues in the CDR3. The CDR3 DNA is TGCGCCAGCAGTGATACCAGGGAGGTCGGTAAAAACATTCAGTACTTC. This codes for CASSDTREVGKNIQYF.

This clonotype was observed at least ten times. This chain joins TRBV5-1 and TRBJ1-1; 9 bases align to TRBD1. With 4 bases clipped from V and 5 bases from J, the junction kept 9 bases outside the gene matches. Germline CDR1 reads SGHRS; CDR2 reads YFSETQ. This CDR3 spans 15 amino acids. CDR3 sequence: CASSPRTGDMTEAFF. The CDR3 DNA sequence: TGCGCCAGCAGCCCCAGGACAGGGGATATGACTGAAGCTTTCTTT.

J is TRBJ1-5 and V is TRBV7-9; 10 bases map to TRBD1. The germline CDR1 and CDR2 sequences are SEHNR and FQNEAQ (reference sequence). The V and J ends lost 5 bases and 1 base, in that order; junction bases with no gene match: 5. This CDR3 region has 16 residues. CDR3 in amino acids: CASSQTGGESNQPQHF. As DNA, the CDR3 is TGTGCCAGCAGCCAGACAGGGGGCGAGAGCAATCAGCCCCAGCATTTT.